These 32 T cell receptor beta chains were sequenced from one sample in a study of early T cells in non-severe SARS-CoV-2 infection. TCRdb reprocessed the 5' RACE reads via MiXCR and lists one record per CDR3 protein. This sample carries 32,000 or so distinct CDR3 sequences, 5% of them seen once, and the ten largest clones take 13% to 15%. The sample comprised whole blood. The origin of the receptors is an adult who was a healthcare worker with PCR-confirmed SARS-CoV-2 infection or an uninfected control (not recorded which).

This clonotype came up many times. The chain carries TRBV27 and TRBJ2-1, with 10 bases fitting TRBD2. Germline V gives CDR1 MNHEY, CDR2 SMNVEV (reference sequence). With V trimmed by 4 bases and J by 5 bases, 5 bases remained unmatched. CDR3 length: 15 amino acids. Here the CDR3 reads CASSYGTSVNNEQFF. DNA for the CDR3: TGTGCCAGCAGTTACGGGACTAGCGTCAACAATGAGCAGTTCTTC.

This clonotype has at least ten counts. This chain joins TRBV10-3 and TRBJ1-1; D is ambiguous. Trimming pared 4 bases from V and 7 bases from J, leaving 13 bases between. Germline V lookup: CDR1 ENHRY, CDR2 SYGVKD. This CDR3 region has 13 residues. The CDR3 DNA reads as TGTGCCATCAGTGGCTTCTTAAGTGGTGAAGCTTTCTTT. Its translation is CAISGFLSGEAFF.

The sample holds a few counts of this clonotype. This rearrangement joins TRBV7-8 to TRBJ2-1; D might be TRBD2 (5 bases). Trimming pared 4 bases from V and 5 bases from J, leaving 12 bases between. Germline CDR1 and CDR2: SGHVS and FQNEAQ. The CDR3 covers 14 residues. The CDR3 DNA reads as TGTGCCAGCAGCTCAATACACGGGAACAATGAGCAGTTCTTC. Amino acids: CASSSIHGNNEQFF.

This clonotype was picked up a small number of times. The chain links TRBV20-1 to TRBJ2-7, with 7 nucleotides matching TRBD2. The CDR3 covers 14 residues. CDR1 is DFQATT, CDR2 SNEGSKA, per germline (reference sequence). V shed 2 bases, J shed 3 bases, and the junction held 7 bases outside the gene matches. CDR3 sequence reads: CSARWASGGYEQYF. CDR3 DNA: TGCAGTGCTAGATGGGCTAGCGGTGGCTACGAGCAGTACTTC.

This clonotype has at least ten counts. The chain is built from TRBV11-2 and TRBJ2-5; 9 positions match TRBD1. Germline V lookup: CDR1 SGHAT, CDR2 FQNNGV. This CDR3 is 15 amino acids long. Trimming removed 4 bases from V and 7 bases from J; junction bases left unmatched: 10. CDR3 coding DNA: TGTGCCAGCAGCTCAGGACAGGGGAGATTAGGGACCCAGTACTTC. As protein: CASSSGQGRLGTQYF.

This clonotype was detected many times. The chain employs TRBV20-1 and TRBJ2-7, with 7 positions matching TRBD2. The trim removed 3 bases at V and 2 bases at J, leaving 7 bases unmatched. The germline V gene has CDR1 DFQATT and CDR2 SNEGSKA (reference sequence). The CDR3 is 14 residues long. CDR3 protein: CSARPAGTTYEQYF. CDR3 nucleotide sequence: TGCAGTGCTAGGCCAGCGGGGACTACCTACGAGCAGTACTTC.

This clonotype was counted at least ten times. The rearrangement joins TRBV18 to TRBJ2-7; TRBD2 matches 14 bases. There are 16 residues in the CDR3. Germline V gene data show CDR1 as KGHSH and CDR2 as LQKENI. J gave up 5 bases and V 4 bases, and 7 bases lay outside the gene matches. This chain's CDR3 is CASSLTSGGARNEQYF. Here the CDR3 DNA reads TGTGCCAGCTCACTGACTAGCGGGGGGGCAAGGAACGAGCAGTACTTC.

This clonotype was seen a few times. This chain connects TRBV7-2 to TRBJ1-1; D gene ambiguous. Germline-derived CDR1 and CDR2 are SGHTA and FQGNSA. This CDR3 region has 13 residues. Trimming took off 7 bases at V and 6 bases at J, with 15 bases between the two ends. CDR3 in DNA: TGTGCCAGCACCCTCCACCCTTCGGCTGAAGCTTTCTTT. Its protein is CASTLHPSAEAFF.

This clonotype was recorded a few times. The V call is TRBV7-3, the J call TRBJ1-2; TRBD1 matches 10 bases. Trimming took 5 bases from V and 6 from J; bases not matched to a gene: 9. Germline CDR1 SGHTA, CDR2 FQGTGA. The CDR3 spans 15 residues. The CDR3 here is CASSLRTGGDHGYTF. CDR3 nucleotides: TGTGCCAGCAGCCTCCGGACAGGGGGTGATCATGGCTACACCTTC.

Only a few counts were recorded for this clonotype. The rearrangement uses TRBV7-9 and TRBJ2-5; no reliable D call. This CDR3 comprises 14 residues. Germline loops: CDR1 SEHNR, CDR2 FQNEAQ (reference sequence). Trimming took 2 bases from V and 1 from J, leaving 8 bases between them. The CDR3 region has the DNA TGTGCCAGCAGCTTAAGTGGTAGCCAAGAGACCCAGTACTTC. Protein sequence: CASSLSGSQETQYF. The entire variable domain, with the rest obtained from reference TRBV7-9 and TRBJ2-5, is as follows: DTGVSQNPRHKITKRGQNVTFRCDPISEHNRLYWYRQTLGQGPEFLTYFQNEAQLEKSRLLSDRFSAERPKGSFSTLEIQRTEQGDSAMYLCASSLSGSQETQYFGPGTRLLVL.

In this sample, this clonotype turned up many times. The chain uses TRBV7-9 and TRBJ1-1; D is possibly TRBD1 (5 bases). The CDR3 is 14 amino acids. Germline values: CDR1 SEHNR, CDR2 FQNEAQ (reference sequence). V was shortened by 5 bases and J by 5 bases, with 15 bases between the two germline ends. CDR3 nucleotide sequence: TGTGCCAGCAGCCCCTTGGGAAGGGGTACTGAAGCTTTCTTT. It codes for CASSPLGRGTEAFF.

This clonotype was found many times. The rearrangement links TRBV6-5 to TRBJ2-6, with D perhaps matching TRBD2 (6 bases). Germline CDR1 is MNHEY and CDR2 is SVGAGI. There are 15 residues in the CDR3. With 8 bases removed from V and 0 bases from J, the gap between germline ends came to 11 bases. The CDR3, as DNA: TGTGCCAGCGCTCGGCGGGGCTCTGGGGCCAACGTCCTGACTTTC. Protein: CASARRGSGANVLTF.

This clonotype was found a few times. The chain carries TRBV29-1 and TRBJ1-1, with D unresolved. Per the germline V gene, CDR1 is SQVTM and CDR2 is ANQGSEA. This CDR3 is built from 15 residues. Trimming shortened V by 2 bases and J by 4 bases, and 17 bases separated the two germline ends. CDR3 protein: CSVEYDRVLTTEAFF. The CDR3 DNA is TGCAGCGTTGAATACGATAGGGTTCTCACCACTGAAGCTTTCTTT.

The rearrangement uses TRBV5-1 and TRBJ1-4, with TRBD1 identical over 9 bases. The CDR3 is 14 amino acids. Losses at the gene ends were 3 bases for V and 5 bases for J; bases not matched to a gene: 2. CDR1 is SGHRS and CDR2 is YFSETQ in the germline V gene. The CDR3 sequence is CASSSGTGNEKLFF. CDR3 sequence (DNA): TGCGCCAGCAGCTCCGGGACAGGGAATGAAAAACTGTTTTTT.

This clonotype was found many times. The genes are TRBV7-9 and TRBJ1-4; unclear D gene. V was shortened by 3 bases and J by 0 bases, with 8 bases between the two germline ends. Germline CDR1 SEHNR, CDR2 FQNEAQ (reference sequence). This CDR3 comprises 15 residues. CDR3 residues: CASSLSFATNEKLFF. Written as DNA, the CDR3 is TGTGCCAGCAGCTTGAGCTTTGCAACTAATGAAAAACTGTTTTTT.

On this clonotype itself: Relative to the germline gene, one junction end is altered; a read error may explain this. The chain recombines TRBV6-5 with TRBJ1-6; D is undetermined. CDR3 length: 14 residues. From germline, CDR1 is MNHEY and CDR2 SVGAGI. CDR3 nucleotide sequence: TGTGCCAGCAGTCGGAGCTCCTATAATTCATCCCTCCACTTT. Translating gives CASSRSSYNSSLHF.

This clonotype turned up a few times. The chain employs TRBV28 and TRBJ2-1; D is ambiguous. In germline, CDR1 is MDHEN, CDR2 SYDVKM. This CDR3 has 12 residues. The V end lost 7 bases, the J end lost 7 bases, and 11 bases lay between the germline ends. The CDR3 DNA sequence: TGTGCCAGCAAGGCCAGAGTTAATGAGCAGTTCTTC. Its protein is CASKARVNEQFF.

This clonotype has just a few counts. J is TRBJ2-1 and V is TRBV6-2 or TRBV6-3; 8 positions match TRBD1. Trimming cost V 6 bases and J 9 bases; bases outside gene matches: 4. CDR1 and CDR2 from the germline V gene are MNHEY and SVGEGT. The CDR3 length is 12 residues. The CDR3: CASSRRGLEQFF. The CDR3, as DNA: TGTGCCAGCAGCCGCAGGGGGCTTGAGCAGTTCTTC.

At least ten counts were recorded for this clonotype. V and J are TRBV18 and TRBJ1-6; 10 bases map to TRBD1. The CDR3 spans 16 residues. The germline CDR1 and CDR2 sequences are KGHSH and LQKENI. After removal of 1 base from V and 7 bases from J, the junction contained 4 bases not matched to a gene. The CDR3 spells CASSPHRDRGNSPLHF. CDR3 in DNA: TGTGCCAGCTCACCACACCGGGACAGGGGAAATTCACCCCTCCACTTT.

This clonotype turned up a few times. V gene TRBV5-1 combines with J gene TRBJ2-7; TRBD1 agrees at 9 bases. V was clipped by 4 bases and J by 4 bases; unmatched bases: 6. Germline V lookup: CDR1 SGHRS, CDR2 YFSETQ. The CDR3 sequence is 14 residues long. DNA for the CDR3: TGCGCCAGCAGCCCACGGACAGGGGAGTACGAGCAGTACTTC. It is translated as CASSPRTGEYEQYF.

The sample holds many counts of this clonotype. The CDR3 reads CASRRTGSDSPLHF. CDR3 DNA sequence: TGTGCCAGCAGACGGACAGGGAGCGATTCACCCCTCCACTTT. The J gene is TRBJ1-6, the V gene TRBV12-3 or TRBV12-4; 8 bases agree with TRBD1. The CDR3 is 14 amino acids. Trimming at V came to 6 bases and at J to 8 bases, leaving 6 bases not matched to a gene.

This clonotype has a handful of counts. The chain couples TRBV2 to TRBJ2-1; 7 positions agree with TRBD2. The length of the CDR3 is 13 residues. Germline V gives CDR1 SNHLY, CDR2 FYNNEI. V gave up 7 bases and J gave up 10 bases; unmatched junction bases: 10. In DNA, the CDR3 is TGTGCCAGCATAGCTGGGACTAACGGCGAGCAGTTCTTC. Its protein product is CASIAGTNGEQFF.

This clonotype was seen at least ten times. V gene TRBV19 combines with J gene TRBJ2-7; 8 bases agree with TRBD1. The V and J ends lost 4 bases and 0 bases, in that order; junction bases with no gene match: 5. Germline V lookup: CDR1 LNHDA, CDR2 SQIVND (reference sequence). This CDR3 region has 15 residues. CDR3 nucleotides: TGTGCCAGTAGTAGAACAGGGGGGAGCTCCTACGAGCAGTACTTC. Its translation: CASSRTGGSSYEQYF.

CDR3 nucleotide sequence: TGTGCCAGCAGCTCTCGCGTTAATGAAAAACTGTTTTTT. Translation: CASSSRVNEKLFF. The gene calls are TRBV7-8 and TRBJ1-4; unclear D gene. The germline CDR1 and CDR2 sequences are SGHVS and FQNEAQ. The CDR3 is 13 amino acids. Trimming cost V 4 bases and J 4 bases, with 7 bases left between them.

Worth noting for this clonotype: A much larger clone differs by one base, so this may be a read error. The rearrangement links TRBV9 to TRBJ2-3; tentatively, D is TRBD1 or TRBD2 (5 bases each). Germline loops: CDR1 SGDLS, CDR2 YYNGEE. This CDR3 comprises 16 residues. The CDR3 protein is CVSSVGPSRGVDTQYF. The CDR3 DNA follows: TGTGTCAGCAGCGTAGGCCCGTCAAGAGGGGTAGATACGCAGTATTTT.

In its sample, this clonotype was seen many times. This chain uses TRBV19 with TRBJ1-4, with D unclear. Germline lookup yields CDR1 LNHDA and CDR2 SQIVND (reference sequence). V was shortened by 3 bases and J by 7 bases, with 6 bases between the two germline ends. The length of the CDR3 is 12 residues. CDR3: CASSIRGEKLFF. In nucleotides, the CDR3 is TGTGCCAGTAGTATCCGGGGTGAAAAACTGTTTTTT.

J is TRBJ1-2 and V is TRBV12-3 or TRBV12-4, with TRBD1 identical over 7 bases. Trimming at V came to 6 bases and at J to 5 bases, leaving 6 bases not matched to a gene. The CDR3 is 13 residues long. The CDR3 DNA reads as TGTGCCAGCAGACCGGGACAGACTTATGGCTACACCTTC. Translating it yields CASRPGQTYGYTF.

This clonotype was recorded many times. Germline is not matched at one junction end, which may reflect a read error. This chain joins TRBV5-1 and TRBJ2-7, with a weak D call TRBD2 (7 bases). The CDR3 sequence is 12 residues long. CDR1 SGHRS and CDR2 YFSETQ come from the germline V gene. The CDR3 coding sequence is TGCGCGAGCAGCGGGGTAGGGGGCGAGCAGTACTTC. It specifies CASSGVGGEQYF.

This clonotype was counted between two and nine times. This rearrangement joins TRBV6-5 to TRBJ2-3; D may correspond to TRBD1 or TRBD2 (5 bases each). With 6 bases removed from V and 13 bases from J, the gap between germline ends came to 23 bases. CDR3 length: 14 residues. The V gene's germline CDR1 is MNHEY and CDR2 SVGAGI. CDR3 sequence (DNA): TGTGCCAGCAGCGATCTACCCCGGCTCCGAGGGGAGTATTTT. This gives the protein CASSDLPRLRGEYF.

In DNA form, the CDR3 reads TGTGCCAGCAGCTTAGGTGCAGGGGGCACTGAAGCTTTCTTT. It translates to CASSLGAGGTEAFF. The chain couples TRBV7-3 to TRBJ1-1; 7 positions match TRBD1. Per the germline V gene, CDR1 is SGHTA and CDR2 is FQGTGA. The CDR3 consists of 14 residues. Losses at the gene ends were 2 bases for V and 4 bases for J; bases not matched to a gene: 4.

V gene TRBV18 combines with J gene TRBJ2-2, with TRBD1 as a possible D gene (5 bases). V lost 1 base and J lost 0, with 9 bases in between. The CDR3 sequence is 16 residues long. Per germline, CDR1 KGHSH and CDR2 LQKENI. The CDR3 sequence is CASSPLYRPNTGELFF. CDR3 DNA: TGTGCCAGCTCACCACTGTACAGGCCGAACACCGGGGAGCTGTTTTTT.

The chain employs TRBV5-6 and TRBJ1-1; 9 bases agree with TRBD1. The germline gives CDR1 SGHDT, CDR2 YYEEEE. After removal of 5 bases from V and 1 base from J, the junction contained 6 bases not matched to a gene. The CDR3 is 15 amino acids. The CDR3 here is CASSPGTGRNTEAFF. Written as DNA, the CDR3 is TGTGCCAGCAGTCCAGGGACAGGGCGGAACACTGAAGCTTTCTTT.